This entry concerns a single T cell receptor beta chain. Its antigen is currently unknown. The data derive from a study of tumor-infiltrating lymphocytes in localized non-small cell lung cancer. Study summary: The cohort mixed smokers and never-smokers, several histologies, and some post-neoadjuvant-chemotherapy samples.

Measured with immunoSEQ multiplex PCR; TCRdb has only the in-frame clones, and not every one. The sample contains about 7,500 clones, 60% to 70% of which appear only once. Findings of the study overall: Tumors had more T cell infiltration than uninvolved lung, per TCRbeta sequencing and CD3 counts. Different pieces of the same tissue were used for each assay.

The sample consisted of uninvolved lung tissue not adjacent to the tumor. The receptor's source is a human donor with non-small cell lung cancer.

The CDR3, as DNA: TGCGCCAGCAGCTTCACAGGGGCTCCCTACGAGCAGTACTTC. This encodes CASSFTGAPYEQYF. This chain uses TRBV5-1 with TRBJ2-7, with 7 bases that match TRBD1. CDR3 length: 14 amino acids. Germline assignment: CDR1 SGHRS and CDR2 YFSETQ. With 2 bases clipped from V and 2 bases from J, the junction kept 4 bases outside the gene matches. The entire variable domain, with the rest obtained from reference TRBV5-1 and TRBJ2-7, is as follows: KAGVTQTPRYLIKTRGQQVTLSCSPISGHRSVSWYQQTPGQGLQFLFEYFSETQRNKGNFPGRFSGRQFSNSRSEMNVSTLELGDSALYLCASSFTGAPYEQYFGPGTRLTVT.